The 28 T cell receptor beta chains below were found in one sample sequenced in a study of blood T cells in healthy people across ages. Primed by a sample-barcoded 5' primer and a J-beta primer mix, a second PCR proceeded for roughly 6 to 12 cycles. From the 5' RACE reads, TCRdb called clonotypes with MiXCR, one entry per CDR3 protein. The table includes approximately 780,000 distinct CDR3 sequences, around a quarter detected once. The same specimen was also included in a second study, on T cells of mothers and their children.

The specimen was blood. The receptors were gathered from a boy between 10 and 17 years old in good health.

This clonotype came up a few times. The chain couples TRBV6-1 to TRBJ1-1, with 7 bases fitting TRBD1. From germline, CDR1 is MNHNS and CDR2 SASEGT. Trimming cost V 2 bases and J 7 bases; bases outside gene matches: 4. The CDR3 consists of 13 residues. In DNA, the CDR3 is TGTGCCAGCAGTGAAACAGGGGTCGGTGAAGCTTTCTTT. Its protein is CASSETGVGEAFF.

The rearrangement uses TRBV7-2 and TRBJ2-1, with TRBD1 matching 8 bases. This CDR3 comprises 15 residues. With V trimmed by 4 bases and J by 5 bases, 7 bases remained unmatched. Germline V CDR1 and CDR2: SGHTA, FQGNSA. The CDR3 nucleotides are TGTGCCAGCAGCTCCGGACAGGGCCGGGACAATGAGCAGTTCTTC. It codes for CASSSGQGRDNEQFF.

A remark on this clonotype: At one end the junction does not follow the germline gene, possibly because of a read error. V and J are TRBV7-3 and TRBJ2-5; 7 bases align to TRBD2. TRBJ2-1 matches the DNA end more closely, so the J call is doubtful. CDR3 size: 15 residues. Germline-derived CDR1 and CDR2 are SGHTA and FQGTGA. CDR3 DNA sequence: TGTGCCAGCAGCTTATACAACGCGGGAGACAATGATCAGTTCTTC. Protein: CASSLYNAGDNDQFF.

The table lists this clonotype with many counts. The CDR3: CASSSHEQYF. Written as DNA, the CDR3 is TGTGCCAGCAGTTCCCACGAGCAGTACTTC. The chain recombines TRBV28 with TRBJ2-7; D gene ambiguous. The CDR3 consists of 10 residues. The V gene's germline CDR1 is MDHEN and CDR2 SYDVKM. V was trimmed by 4 bases and J by 5 bases, leaving 3 bases between them.

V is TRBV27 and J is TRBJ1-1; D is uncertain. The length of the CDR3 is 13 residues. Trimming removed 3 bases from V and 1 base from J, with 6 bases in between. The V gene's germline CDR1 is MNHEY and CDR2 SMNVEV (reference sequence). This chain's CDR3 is CASSLRWNTEAFF. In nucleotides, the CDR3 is TGTGCCAGCAGTTTGAGGTGGAACACTGAAGCTTTCTTT.

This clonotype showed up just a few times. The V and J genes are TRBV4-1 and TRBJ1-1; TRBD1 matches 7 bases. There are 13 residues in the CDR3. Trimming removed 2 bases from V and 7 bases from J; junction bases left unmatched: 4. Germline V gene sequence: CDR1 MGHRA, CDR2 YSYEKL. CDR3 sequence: CASSQSPGGEAFF. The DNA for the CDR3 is TGCGCCAGCAGCCAATCCCCAGGGGGTGAAGCTTTCTTT.

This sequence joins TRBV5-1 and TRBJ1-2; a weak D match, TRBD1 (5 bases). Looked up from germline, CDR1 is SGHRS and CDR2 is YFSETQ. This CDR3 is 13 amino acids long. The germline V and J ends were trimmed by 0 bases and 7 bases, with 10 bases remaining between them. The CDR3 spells CASSLEGVSGYTF. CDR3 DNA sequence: TGCGCCAGCAGCTTGGAAGGGGTCTCTGGCTACACCTTC.

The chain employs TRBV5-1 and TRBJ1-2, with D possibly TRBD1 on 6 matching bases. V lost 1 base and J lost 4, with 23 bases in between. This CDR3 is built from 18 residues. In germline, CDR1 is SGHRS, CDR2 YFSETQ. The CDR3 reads CASSLYGGARSPGYGYTF. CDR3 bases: TGCGCCAGCAGCTTGTATGGGGGGGCGAGAAGTCCCGGCTATGGCTACACCTTC.

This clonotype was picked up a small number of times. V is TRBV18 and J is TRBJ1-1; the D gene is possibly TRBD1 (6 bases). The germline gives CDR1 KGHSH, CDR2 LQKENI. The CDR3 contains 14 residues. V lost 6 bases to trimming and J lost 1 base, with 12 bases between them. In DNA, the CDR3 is TGTGCCAGCTCTCCTCAGGGGTCGAACACTGAAGCTTTCTTT. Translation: CASSPQGSNTEAFF. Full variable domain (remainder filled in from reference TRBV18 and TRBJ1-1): NAGVMQNPRHLVRRRGQEARLRCSPMKGHSHVYWYRQLPEEGLKFMVYLQKENIIDESGMPKERFSAEFPKEGPSILRIQQVVRGDSAAYFCASSPQGSNTEAFFGQGTRLTVV.

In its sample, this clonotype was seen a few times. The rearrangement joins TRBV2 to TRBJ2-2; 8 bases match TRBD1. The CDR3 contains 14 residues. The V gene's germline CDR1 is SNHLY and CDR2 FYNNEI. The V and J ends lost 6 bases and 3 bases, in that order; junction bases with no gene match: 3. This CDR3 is CASREDRDTGELFF. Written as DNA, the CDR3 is TGTGCCAGCAGGGAGGACAGGGACACCGGGGAGCTGTTTTTT.

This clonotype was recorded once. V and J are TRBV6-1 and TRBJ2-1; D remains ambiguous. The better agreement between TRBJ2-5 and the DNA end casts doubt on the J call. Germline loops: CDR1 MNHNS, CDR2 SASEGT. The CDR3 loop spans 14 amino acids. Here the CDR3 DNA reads TGTGCCAGCAGGGCTGCGTGGAGTAGCGAGACCCAGTACTTC. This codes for CASRAAWSSETQYF.

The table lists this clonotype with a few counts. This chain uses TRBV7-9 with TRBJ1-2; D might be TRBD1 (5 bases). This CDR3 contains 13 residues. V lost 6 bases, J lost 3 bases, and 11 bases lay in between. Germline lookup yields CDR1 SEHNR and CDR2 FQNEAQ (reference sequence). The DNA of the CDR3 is TGTGCCAGCAGTACGCAGGGTGACTATGGCTACACCTTC. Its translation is CASSTQGDYGYTF. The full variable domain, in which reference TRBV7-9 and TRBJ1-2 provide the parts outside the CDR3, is DTGVSQNPRHKITKRGQNVTFRCDPISEHNRLYWYRQTLGQGPEFLTYFQNEAQLEKSRLLSDRFSAERPKGSFSTLEIQRTEQGDSAMYLCASSTQGDYGYTFGSGTRLTVV.

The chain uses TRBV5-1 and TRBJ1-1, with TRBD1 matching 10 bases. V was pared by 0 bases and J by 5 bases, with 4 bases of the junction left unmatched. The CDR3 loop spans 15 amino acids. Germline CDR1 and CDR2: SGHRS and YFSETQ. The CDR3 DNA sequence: TGCGCCAGCAGCTTGGCGACAGGGGGCCAAACTGAAGCTTTCTTT. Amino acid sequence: CASSLATGGQTEAFF.

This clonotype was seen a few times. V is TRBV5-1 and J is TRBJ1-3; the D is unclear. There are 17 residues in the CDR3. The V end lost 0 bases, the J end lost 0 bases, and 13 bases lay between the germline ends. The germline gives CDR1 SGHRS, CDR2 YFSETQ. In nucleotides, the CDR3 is TGCGCCAGCAGCTTGGGGGCGGGCAGGAGCTCTGGAAACACCATATATTTT. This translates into CASSLGAGRSSGNTIYF. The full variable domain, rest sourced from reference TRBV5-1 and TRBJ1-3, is KAGVTQTPRYLIKTRGQQVTLSCSPISGHRSVSWYQQTPGQGLQFLFEYFSETQRNKGNFPGRFSGRQFSNSRSEMNVSTLELGDSALYLCASSLGAGRSSGNTIYFGEGSWLTVV.

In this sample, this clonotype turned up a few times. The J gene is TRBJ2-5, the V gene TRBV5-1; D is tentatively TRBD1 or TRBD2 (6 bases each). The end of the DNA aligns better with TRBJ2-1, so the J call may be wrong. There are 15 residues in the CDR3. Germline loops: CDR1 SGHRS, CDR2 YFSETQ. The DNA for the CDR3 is TGCGCCAGCAGCTTGAAGCAGGGGAGGTACAATGAGCAGTTCTTC. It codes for CASSLKQGRYNEQFF.

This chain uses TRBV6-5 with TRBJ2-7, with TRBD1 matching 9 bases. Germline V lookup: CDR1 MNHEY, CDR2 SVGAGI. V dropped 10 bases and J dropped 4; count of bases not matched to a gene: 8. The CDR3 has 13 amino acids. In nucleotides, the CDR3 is TGTGCCACCCGACAGGGGGAGGTTTACGAGCAGTACTTC. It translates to CATRQGEVYEQYF.

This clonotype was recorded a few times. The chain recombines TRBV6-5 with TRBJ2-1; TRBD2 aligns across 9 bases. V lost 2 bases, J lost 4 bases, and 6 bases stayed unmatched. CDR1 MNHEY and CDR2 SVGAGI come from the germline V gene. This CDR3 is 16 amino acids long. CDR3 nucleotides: TGTGCCAGCAGTTACGGTTGGACTAGCGTATACAATGAGCAGTTCTTC. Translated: CASSYGWTSVYNEQFF.

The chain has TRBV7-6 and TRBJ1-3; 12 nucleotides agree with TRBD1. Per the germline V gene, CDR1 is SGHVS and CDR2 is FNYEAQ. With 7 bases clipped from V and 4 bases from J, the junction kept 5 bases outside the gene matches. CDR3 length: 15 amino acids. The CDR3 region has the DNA TGTGCCAGCAAGGGGACAGGGGGCCCAGGAAACACCATATATTTT. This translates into CASKGTGGPGNTIYF. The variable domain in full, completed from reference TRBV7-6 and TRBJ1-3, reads GAGVSQSPRYKVTKRGQDVALRCDPISGHVSLYWYRQALGQGPEFLTYFNYEAQQDKSGLPNDRFSAERPEGSISTLTIQRTEQRDSAMYRCASKGTGGPGNTIYFGEGSWLTVV.

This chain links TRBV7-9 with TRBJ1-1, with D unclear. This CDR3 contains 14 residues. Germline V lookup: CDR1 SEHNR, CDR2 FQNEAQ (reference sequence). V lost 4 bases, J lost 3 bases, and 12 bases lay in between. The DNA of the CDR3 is TGTGCCAGCAGCTCCCGGAGTTGGGACACTGAAGCTTTCTTT. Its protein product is CASSSRSWDTEAFF. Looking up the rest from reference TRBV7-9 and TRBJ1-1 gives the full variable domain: DTGVSQNPRHKITKRGQNVTFRCDPISEHNRLYWYRQTLGQGPEFLTYFQNEAQLEKSRLLSDRFSAERPKGSFSTLEIQRTEQGDSAMYLCASSSRSWDTEAFFGQGTRLTVV.

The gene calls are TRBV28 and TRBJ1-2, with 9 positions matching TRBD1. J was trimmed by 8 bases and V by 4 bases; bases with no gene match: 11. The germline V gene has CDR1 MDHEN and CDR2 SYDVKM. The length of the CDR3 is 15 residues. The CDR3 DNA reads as TGTGCCAGCAGTTCTTCTGGGACAGGGCTTTGGGGCTACACCTTC. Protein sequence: CASSSSGTGLWGYTF.

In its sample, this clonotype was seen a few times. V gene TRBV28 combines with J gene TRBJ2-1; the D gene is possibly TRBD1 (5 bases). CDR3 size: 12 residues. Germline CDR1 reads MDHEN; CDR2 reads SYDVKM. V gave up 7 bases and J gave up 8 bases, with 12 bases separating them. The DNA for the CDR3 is TGTGCCAGCAACCAGGGTGGCCATGAGCAGTTCTTC. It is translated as CASNQGGHEQFF.

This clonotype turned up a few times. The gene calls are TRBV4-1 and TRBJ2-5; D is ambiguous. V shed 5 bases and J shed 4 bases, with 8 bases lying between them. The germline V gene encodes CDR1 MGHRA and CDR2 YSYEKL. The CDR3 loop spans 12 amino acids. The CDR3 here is CASSIGGETQYF. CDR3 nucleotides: TGCGCCAGCAGCATAGGTGGAGAGACCCAGTACTTC.

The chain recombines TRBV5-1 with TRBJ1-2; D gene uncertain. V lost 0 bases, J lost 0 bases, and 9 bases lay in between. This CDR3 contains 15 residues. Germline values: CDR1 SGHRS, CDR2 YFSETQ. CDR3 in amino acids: CASSLVEGSNYGYTF. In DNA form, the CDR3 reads TGCGCCAGCAGCTTGGTAGAGGGCTCTAACTATGGCTACACCTTC.

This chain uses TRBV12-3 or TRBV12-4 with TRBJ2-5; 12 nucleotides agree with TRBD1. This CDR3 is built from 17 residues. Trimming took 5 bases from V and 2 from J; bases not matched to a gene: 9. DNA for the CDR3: TGTGCCAGCAGTCTAGGGACAGGGGGCACGGGGCAAGAGACCCAGTACTTC. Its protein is CASSLGTGGTGQETQYF.

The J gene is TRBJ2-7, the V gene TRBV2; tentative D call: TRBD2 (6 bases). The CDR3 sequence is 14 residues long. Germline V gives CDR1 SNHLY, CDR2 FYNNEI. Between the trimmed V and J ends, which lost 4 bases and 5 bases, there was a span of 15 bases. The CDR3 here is CASSGTSSPDEQYF. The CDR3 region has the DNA TGTGCCAGCAGTGGTACTAGCTCCCCCGACGAGCAGTACTTC.

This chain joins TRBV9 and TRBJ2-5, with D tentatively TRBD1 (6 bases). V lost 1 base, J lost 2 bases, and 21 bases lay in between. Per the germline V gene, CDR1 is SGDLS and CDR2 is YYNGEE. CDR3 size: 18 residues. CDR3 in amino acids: CASSVSPGGRQVQETQYF. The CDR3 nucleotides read TGTGCCAGCAGCGTATCCCCGGGTGGTCGACAGGTACAAGAGACCCAGTACTTC.

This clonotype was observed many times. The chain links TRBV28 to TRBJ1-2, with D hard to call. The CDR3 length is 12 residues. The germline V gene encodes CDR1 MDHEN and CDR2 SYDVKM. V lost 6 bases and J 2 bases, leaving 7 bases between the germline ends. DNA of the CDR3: TGTGCCAGCAGGGGCAGCAACTATGGCTACACCTTC. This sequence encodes CASRGSNYGYTF.

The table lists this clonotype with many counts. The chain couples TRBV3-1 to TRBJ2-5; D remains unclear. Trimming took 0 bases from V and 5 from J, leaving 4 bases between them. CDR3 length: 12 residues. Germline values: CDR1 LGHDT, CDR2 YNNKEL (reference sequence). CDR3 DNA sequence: TGTGCCAGCAGCCAAGAGCGGGAGACCCAGTACTTC. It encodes CASSQERETQYF.